The 7 T cell receptor beta chains presented below share a single source sample, sequenced in a study of low-dose radiotherapy and immunotherapy resistance in tumors. Time point indicated: before trial treatment. It was with a constant-region primer and a V-primer adapter that TCRs were amplified over approximately 20 PCR cycles. TCRdb redid the calling of the reads with MiXCR, one entry per CDR3 protein. In the table there are under 60,000 distinct CDR3 sequences, approximately 12% of which are singletons. Here the sequenced sample was PBMCs, taken before treatment. These receptors came from a female donor with ovarian cancer.

This clonotype was counted ten times or more. The chain combines TRBV7-9 with TRBJ1-1, with D unclear. The CDR3 consists of 13 residues. Germline CDR1 and CDR2: SEHNR and FQNEAQ (reference sequence). The ends were cut back, 4 bases at V and 5 bases at J, with 11 bases in the middle. The CDR3 spells CASSSPPGTEAFF. Here the CDR3 DNA reads TGTGCCAGCAGCTCTCCCCCCGGGACTGAAGCTTTCTTT.

This clonotype was seen at least ten times. The CDR3: CASSGPGRWTEAFF. The DNA for the CDR3 is TGTGCCAGTAGTGGACCGGGACGGTGGACTGAAGCTTTCTTT. The genes are TRBV19 and TRBJ1-1, with D tentatively TRBD1 (5 bases). The CDR3 runs to 14 residues. V lost 5 bases and J 5 bases, leaving 15 bases between the germline ends. Germline loops: CDR1 LNHDA, CDR2 SQIVND (reference sequence).

The sample holds many counts of this clonotype. The gene calls are TRBV6-2 or TRBV6-3 and TRBJ1-4; tentative D call: TRBD1 (6 bases). The germline V and J ends were trimmed by 2 bases and 7 bases, with 17 bases remaining between them. From germline, CDR1 is MNHEY and CDR2 SVGEGT. The CDR3 is 16 amino acids. CDR3 region: CASSYRLSGGAEKLFF. The CDR3 DNA reads as TGTGCCAGCAGTTACCGTCTATCCGGGGGCGCTGAAAAACTGTTTTTT.

This clonotype was found many times. The DNA of the CDR3 is TGTGCCTTACGGTTGGGATCACCCCTCCACTTT. Its translation is CALRLGSPLHF. V gene TRBV30 combines with J gene TRBJ1-6; D uncertain. The germline V and J ends were trimmed by 7 bases and 10 bases, with 11 bases remaining between them. Per the germline V gene, CDR1 is GTSNPN and CDR2 is SVGIG (reference sequence). This CDR3 has 11 amino acids.

This clonotype was counted at least ten times. The V call is TRBV5-1, the J call TRBJ1-4, with D possibly TRBD1 on 5 matching bases. V was clipped by 0 bases and J by 10 bases, with 13 bases between them. The CDR3 is 14 residues long. In germline, CDR1 is SGHRS, CDR2 YFSETQ. The CDR3 nucleotides read TGCGCCAGCAGCTTGGAGGGCCTGAGGGGAAAACTGTTTTTT. This encodes CASSLEGLRGKLFF.

This clonotype has a handful of counts. One end of the junction does not line up with germline, which may come from a read error. This rearrangement joins TRBV19 to TRBJ2-7; tentative D call: TRBD2 (5 bases). The CDR3 length is 13 residues. Germline V gene sequence: CDR1 LNHDA, CDR2 SQIVND (reference sequence). The CDR3 sequence: CASSAAANYDQYF. CDR3 in DNA: TGTGCCAGTAGTGCAGCGGCCAACTACGATCAGTACTTC.

This clonotype was seen at least ten times. This chain joins TRBV27 and TRBJ1-1; a possible D gene is TRBD1 (5 bases). CDR3 size: 15 residues. The germline V gene encodes CDR1 MNHEY and CDR2 SMNVEV (reference sequence). Trimming removed 3 bases from V and 0 bases from J, with 11 bases in between. CDR3 coding DNA: TGTGCCAGCAGTTTGTCAGGGTTGATGAACACTGAAGCTTTCTTT. It is translated as CASSLSGLMNTEAFF.